Presented here are 28 T cell receptor beta chains from one specimen sequenced in a study of OX40 agonist ivuxolimab in advanced cancers. Clones were read by immunoSEQ multiplex PCR, and TCRdb kept only the in-frame ones, dropping some. The sample yields about 60,000 clones, approximately 90% seen once. The sample was CD4+ or CD8+ T cells sorted from blood, taken in a trial of the OX40 agonist ivuxolimab. All receptors come from an adult with an advanced solid tumor such as melanoma, head and neck, liver or kidney cancer.

This clone was counted a single time. Relative to the germline gene, one junction end is altered; a read error may explain this. V gene TRBV7-7 combines with J gene TRBJ2-3; weak D call: TRBD2 (5 bases). CDR3 length: 14 amino acids. CDR1 and CDR2 (germline): SSHAT, FNYEAQ (reference sequence). The CDR3 is CASSFRLGSDTQYF. The DNA of the CDR3 is TGTGCTAGCAGCTTTCGTCTAGGGAGTGACACGCAGTATTTT.

The chain has TRBV9 and TRBJ2-1, with D uncertain. Germline CDR1 and CDR2: SGDLS and YYNGEE. The CDR3 has 19 residues. V lost 0 bases and J lost 0, with 19 bases in between. CDR3 DNA sequence: TGTGCCAGCAGCGTAGGGTGGCGTGCGCATACGAGCTCCTACAATGAGCAGTTCTTC. Translated: CASSVGWRAHTSSYNEQFF.

V and J are TRBV7-9 and TRBJ2-2; 8 nucleotides line up with TRBD2. V lost 5 bases to trimming and J lost 4 bases; unmatched junction nucleotides: 9. CDR1 is SEHNR and CDR2 is FQNEAQ in the germline V gene (reference sequence). The CDR3 is 16 amino acids. The CDR3 DNA sequence: TGTGCCAGCAGCCCTTTGGGACTAGAGGCCACCGGGGAGCTGTTTTTT. It yields the protein CASSPLGLEATGELFF. The whole variable domain, remainder taken from reference TRBV7-9 and TRBJ2-2, is DTGVSQNPRHKITKRGQNVTFRCDPISEHNRLYWYRQTLGQGPEFLTYFQNEAQLEKSRLLSDRFSAERPKGSFSTLEIQRTEQGDSAMYLCASSPLGLEATGELFFGEGSRLTVL.

V and J are TRBV4-3 and TRBJ2-7; 8 bases are shared with TRBD1. The CDR3 extends over 15 amino acids. V lost 1 base and J lost 3; bases outside the gene matches: 5. Germline V gene lookup returns CDR1 LGHNA and CDR2 YSLEER. The CDR3 region has the DNA TGCGCCAGCAGCCAAGGAACAGGGGGAAACTACGAGCAGTACTTC. Its translation is CASSQGTGGNYEQYF.

This rearrangement joins TRBV28 to TRBJ2-1, with D tentatively TRBD1 or TRBD2 (5 bases each). Trimming took off 3 bases at V and 0 bases at J, with 21 bases between the two ends. The CDR3 is 19 amino acids. Germline values: CDR1 MDHEN, CDR2 SYDVKM. CDR3 coding DNA: TGTGCCAGCAGTTTCTTTGGACGGGTGGGGGTTAGCTCCTACAATGAGCAGTTCTTC. Its protein product is CASSFFGRVGVSSYNEQFF.

This clone is labeled as medium-sized. This sequence joins TRBV19 and TRBJ1-5; D ambiguous. Deletions cut 7 bases from V and 3 bases from J, with 10 bases between. Germline values: CDR1 LNHDA, CDR2 SQIVND (reference sequence). The CDR3 loop spans 13 amino acids. The CDR3 DNA sequence: TGTGCCAGTACCCTTGCGTTCAATCAGCCCCAGCATTTT. The encoded protein is CASTLAFNQPQHF.

The chain is built from TRBV28 and TRBJ2-2; maybe TRBD1 (6 bases). The germline V and J ends were trimmed by 1 base and 1 base, with 10 bases remaining between them. The CDR3 extends over 16 amino acids. Germline CDR1 and CDR2: MDHEN and SYDVKM. The CDR3 region has the DNA TGTGCCAGCAGTTTATTCGAGACAGGGAACACCGGGGAGCTGTTTTTT. This codes for CASSLFETGNTGELFF. The full variable domain, in which reference TRBV28 and TRBJ2-2 provide the parts outside the CDR3, is DVKVTQSSRYLVKRTGEKVFLECVQDMDHENMFWYRQDPGLGLRLIYFSYDVKMKEKGDIPEGYSVSREKKERFSLILESASTNQTSMYLCASSLFETGNTGELFFGEGSRLTVL.

The chain joins TRBV6-6 to TRBJ1-1; TRBD1 agrees at 8 bases. The CDR3 is 16 amino acids. V lost 2 bases to trimming and J lost 0 bases; unmatched junction nucleotides: 5. The germline CDR1 and CDR2 sequences are MNHNY and SVGAGI (reference sequence). The CDR3 loop reads CASSYLAGGMNTEAFF. CDR3 coding DNA: TGTGCCAGCAGTTACCTAGCAGGGGGCATGAACACTGAAGCTTTCTTT.

The CDR3 here is CASSFLGGSYEQYF. Here the CDR3 DNA reads TGTGCCAGCAGCTTTTTAGGCGGGAGCTACGAGCAGTACTTC. The rearrangement links TRBV7-8 to TRBJ2-7, with 7 bases identical to TRBD2. This CDR3 is 14 amino acids long. From germline, CDR1 is SGHVS and CDR2 FQNEAQ. Trimming cost V 3 bases and J 3 bases; bases outside gene matches: 5. The whole variable domain, remainder taken from reference TRBV7-8 and TRBJ2-7, is GAGVSQSPRYKVAKRGQDVALRCDPISGHVSLFWYQQALGQGPEFLTYFQNEAQLDKSGLPSDRFFAERPEGSVSTLKIQRTQQEDSAVYLCASSFLGGSYEQYFGPGTRLTVT.

This chain links TRBV5-4 with TRBJ2-6; TRBD2 might be the D (7 bases). The CDR3 sequence is 17 residues long. Germline V gene lookup returns CDR1 SGHNT and CDR2 YYREEE (reference sequence). The V and J ends lost 1 base and 2 bases respectively, with 13 bases between them. The chain's CDR3 is CASSLMGGGTGANVLTF. The CDR3 region has the DNA TGTGCCAGCAGCTTGATGGGGGGGGGCACTGGGGCCAACGTCCTGACTTTC.

The rearrangement uses TRBV27 and TRBJ2-3, with a possible D match to TRBD1 (6 bases). The germline CDR1 and CDR2 sequences are MNHEY and SMNVEV (reference sequence). Trimming took off 7 bases at V and 2 bases at J, with 13 bases between the two ends. This CDR3 comprises 14 residues. CDR3 amino acids: CASTYRDSTDTQYF. CDR3 DNA: TGTGCCAGCACTTACAGGGATTCCACAGATACGCAGTATTTT.

This chain joins TRBV5-4 and TRBJ2-5; a possible D gene is TRBD2 (5 bases). The CDR3 extends over 16 amino acids. V was cut by 2 bases and J by 1 base, with 15 bases left in between. Germline V gives CDR1 SGHNT, CDR2 YYREEE (reference sequence). The DNA of the CDR3 is TGTGCCAGCAGCTTTTTAACGGGGAGCCCCCAAGAGACCCAGTACTTC. This sequence encodes CASSFLTGSPQETQYF.

Worth noting for this clone: A junction boundary mismatches the germline segment, possibly from a read error. This sequence joins TRBV7-7 and TRBJ2-1; 7 bases match TRBD2. CDR1 is SSHAT and CDR2 is FNYEAQ in the germline V gene (reference sequence). CDR3 length equals 16 residues. The CDR3 nucleotides are TGTGCTAGCAGCCCCTCACTAGCGACAACCTACAATGAGCAGTTCTTC. It codes for CASSPSLATTYNEQFF.

The CDR3 protein is CASSLTAGGTDTQYF. CDR3 bases: TGTGCCAGCAGCTTAACAGCGGGGGGGACAGATACGCAGTATTTT. The chain joins TRBV7-3 to TRBJ2-3, with TRBD2 matching 10 bases. Per germline, CDR1 SGHTA and CDR2 FQGTGA. The CDR3 is 15 residues long. V dropped 0 bases and J dropped 3; count of bases not matched to a gene: 0.

This rearrangement joins TRBV2 to TRBJ2-4; TRBD2 matches 8 bases. Unmatched junction bases numbered 12, after V lost 7 bases and J lost 4 bases. Germline V CDR1 and CDR2: SNHLY, FYNNEI. The CDR3 has 16 residues. The CDR3 sequence: CASIFSSGQGKNIQYF. CDR3 bases: TGTGCCAGCATTTTCTCTAGCGGGCAGGGGAAAAACATTCAGTACTTC.

The chain has TRBV4-1 and TRBJ1-3, with D maybe TRBD1 (5 bases). V was clipped by 4 bases and J by 1 base, with 14 bases between them. The CDR3 spans 16 residues. Germline V gene lookup returns CDR1 MGHRA and CDR2 YSYEKL. DNA for the CDR3: TGCGCCAGCAGCCCTAATCCCGGGGGTTCTGGAAACACCATATATTTT. Its translation: CASSPNPGGSGNTIYF.

The chain is built from TRBV7-9 and TRBJ1-1; perhaps TRBD1 as D (5 bases). Germline V gene data show CDR1 as SEHNR and CDR2 as FQNEAQ (reference sequence). This CDR3 has 12 amino acids. V was trimmed by 1 base and J by 6 bases, leaving 6 bases between them. The CDR3 DNA reads TGTGCCAGCAGCTTAGTGGGGCCTGAAGCTTTCTTT. Its translation: CASSLVGPEAFF.

This chain links TRBV6-1 with TRBJ2-7, with 12 bases lining up with TRBD1. This CDR3 region has 15 residues. Germline-derived CDR1 and CDR2 are MNHNS and SASEGT. J was trimmed by 2 bases and V by 6 bases; bases with no gene match: 5. The CDR3 is CASRTGQGATYEQYV. The CDR3 DNA reads as TGTGCCAGCAGGACGGGACAGGGGGCAACCTACGAGCAGTACGTC.

This clone was observed a handful of times. The chain links TRBV11-3 to TRBJ1-1; D unresolved. CDR3 size: 13 residues. Germline CDR1 and CDR2: SGHNT and YENEEA. V was shortened by 5 bases and J by 1 base, with 8 bases between the two germline ends. This chain's CDR3 is CASSAPPNTEAFF. The CDR3 nucleotides are TGTGCCAGCAGCGCACCCCCGAACACTGAAGCTTTCTTT.

This chain joins TRBV2 and TRBJ2-7, with a weak D call TRBD2 (6 bases). The CDR3 length is 12 residues. CDR1 and CDR2 (germline): SNHLY, FYNNEI. Trimming removed 7 bases from V and 5 bases from J, with 12 bases in between. The CDR3, as DNA: TGTGCCAGCACGGACTACAGACACGAGCAGTACTTC. Protein sequence: CASTDYRHEQYF.

The CDR3 nucleotides are TGTGCCAGCAGCTTTTTAGAGTCCGGGGCCTACAATGAGCAGTTCTTC. Translated, it gives CASSFLESGAYNEQFF. The chain recombines TRBV7-8 with TRBJ2-1; TRBD2 might be the D (5 bases). Between the trimmed V and J ends, which lost 3 bases and 2 bases, there was a span of 14 bases. The CDR3 contains 16 residues. The germline gives CDR1 SGHVS, CDR2 FQNEAQ. Complete variable domain (other parts from reference TRBV7-8 and TRBJ2-1): GAGVSQSPRYKVAKRGQDVALRCDPISGHVSLFWYQQALGQGPEFLTYFQNEAQLDKSGLPSDRFFAERPEGSVSTLKIQRTQQEDSAVYLCASSFLESGAYNEQFFGPGTRLTVL.

This clone was observed a few times. The rearrangement links TRBV19 to TRBJ1-1; 9 positions agree with TRBD1. CDR3 length equals 13 residues. Trimming removed 7 bases from V and 10 bases from J; junction bases left unmatched: 10. Germline V CDR1 and CDR2: LNHDA, SQIVND (reference sequence). The CDR3 region has the DNA TGTGCCAGTACCCTTACAGGGGGCAGAGGAGCTTTCTTT. Protein product: CASTLTGGRGAFF.

V and J are TRBV6-5 and TRBJ2-1; TRBD1 matches 10 bases. Germline CDR1 is MNHEY and CDR2 is SVGAGI. CDR3 size: 16 residues. Trimming at V came to 2 bases and at J to 10 bases, leaving 11 bases not matched to a gene. The CDR3 nucleotides read TGTGCCAGCAGTTACAGCCCGACAGGGGGCGTGGGCGAGCAGTTCTTC. It specifies CASSYSPTGGVGEQFF.

This clone was detected once. V usage is TRBV2 and J usage is TRBJ2-1; D remains unclear. V lost 0 bases, J lost 3 bases, and 6 bases lay in between. The CDR3 sequence is 14 residues long. CDR1 is SNHLY, CDR2 FYNNEI, per germline. CDR3 coding DNA: TGTGCCAGCAGTGAAGCTGACGGCTACAATGAGCAGTTCTTC. Amino acid sequence: CASSEADGYNEQFF. Complete variable domain (other parts from reference TRBV2 and TRBJ2-1): EPEVTQTPSHQVTQMGQEVILRCVPISNHLYFYWYRQILGQKVEFLVSFYNNEISEKSEIFDDQFSVERPDGSNFTLKIRSTKLEDSAMYFCASSEADGYNEQFFGPGTRLTVL.

CDR3: CAITTSGSYEQFF. In nucleotides, the CDR3 is TGTGCCATCACGACTAGCGGGAGCTATGAGCAGTTCTTC. This chain uses TRBV10-3 with TRBJ2-1, with TRBD2 identical over 12 bases. Germline trimming cut 7 bases from V and 8 bases from J; bases unmatched to any gene: 3. The CDR3 has 13 amino acids. Germline V gene lookup returns CDR1 ENHRY and CDR2 SYGVKD.

The gene calls are TRBV7-9 and TRBJ2-1; D is perhaps TRBD1 or TRBD2 (7 bases each). The CDR3 loop spans 17 amino acids. V was pared by 4 bases and J by 4 bases, with 20 bases between. Germline V gene sequence: CDR1 SEHNR, CDR2 FQNEAQ (reference sequence). For the CDR3, the DNA is TGTGCCAGCAGCTCCCCCGGGAGGCAGGGGGAATACAATGAGCAGTTCTTC. The encoded protein is CASSSPGRQGEYNEQFF. Full variable domain (rest looked up from reference TRBV7-9 and TRBJ2-1): DTGVSQNPRHKITKRGQNVTFRCDPISEHNRLYWYRQTLGQGPEFLTYFQNEAQLEKSRLLSDRFSAERPKGSFSTLEIQRTEQGDSAMYLCASSSPGRQGEYNEQFFGPGTRLTVL.

The rearrangement uses TRBV19 and TRBJ1-4; TRBD1 matches 12 bases. Germline V CDR1 and CDR2: LNHDA, SQIVND (reference sequence). J lost 3 bases, V lost 4 bases, and 6 bases had no gene match. The CDR3 loop spans 17 amino acids. The CDR3 region is CASSTRDRGRSNEKLFF. The CDR3 bases are TGTGCCAGTAGTACCCGGGACAGGGGGCGGTCTAATGAAAAACTGTTTTTT.

This chain connects TRBV7-9 to TRBJ1-2; D is unresolved. This CDR3 has 10 amino acids. V shed 5 bases and J shed 6 bases, with 4 bases lying between them. Germline V gene data show CDR1 as SEHNR and CDR2 as FQNEAQ (reference sequence). The CDR3: CASSQNGYTF. The CDR3 nucleotides read TGTGCCAGCAGCCAAAATGGCTACACCTTC.